This TCR beta chain was identified during a study of cytomegalovirus exposure and HLA in healthy donors. Notes on the study in general: In an earlier analysis, about 87% or about 30%: the productive usage of most TCR beta V segments.

With respect to this clone: As yet, its antigen is unknown.

Use of 60 Vbeta and 13 Jbeta primers characterized the PCR. The method was immunoSEQ multiplex PCR; TCRdb's version includes in-frame clones alone and lacks a portion of them. The table records over 100,000 clones, just over 65% of them present only once. Sequenced input: PBMCs. The clonotype comes from a man aged 18 to 30 in good health and CMV-seronegative.

The CDR3 region is CASSYANSPVLREQFF. The CDR3 DNA sequence: TGTGCCAGCAGTTACGCTAATTCTCCGGTCCTAAGAGAGCAGTTCTTC. V is TRBV6-5 and J is TRBJ2-1; unclear D gene. This CDR3 contains 16 residues. In germline, CDR1 is MNHEY, CDR2 SVGAGI. Trimming removed 2 bases from V and 10 bases from J, with 21 bases in between.